This section outlines one T cell receptor beta chain sequence together with its context. Antigen unknown. This sample is part of a study of shared clonotypes between healthy human individuals. Profiling relied on immunoSEQ multiplex PCR, and the TCRdb table lists in-frame clones only, not all of them. The table records a few hundred thousand clones, approximately 97% of them present only once. Study-wide points: Inspection by rarefaction showed sorted-subset sequencing to be incomplete despite large depth.

This CDR3 spans 14 amino acids. The germline V gene encodes CDR1 SGHVS and CDR2 FQNEAQ. Trimming pared 5 bases from V and 6 bases from J, leaving 17 bases between. The receptor was isolated from a young woman in good health. This chain connects TRBV7-8 to TRBJ2-7; no clear D. The specimen was naive CD4+ T cells sorted from blood. Subset in this sample: CD45RA+ positively selected. The CDR3 sequence: CASSMPRRSSEQYF. The CDR3 coding sequence is TGTGCCAGCAGCATGCCGCGCCGGTCTTCCGAGCAGTACTTC.